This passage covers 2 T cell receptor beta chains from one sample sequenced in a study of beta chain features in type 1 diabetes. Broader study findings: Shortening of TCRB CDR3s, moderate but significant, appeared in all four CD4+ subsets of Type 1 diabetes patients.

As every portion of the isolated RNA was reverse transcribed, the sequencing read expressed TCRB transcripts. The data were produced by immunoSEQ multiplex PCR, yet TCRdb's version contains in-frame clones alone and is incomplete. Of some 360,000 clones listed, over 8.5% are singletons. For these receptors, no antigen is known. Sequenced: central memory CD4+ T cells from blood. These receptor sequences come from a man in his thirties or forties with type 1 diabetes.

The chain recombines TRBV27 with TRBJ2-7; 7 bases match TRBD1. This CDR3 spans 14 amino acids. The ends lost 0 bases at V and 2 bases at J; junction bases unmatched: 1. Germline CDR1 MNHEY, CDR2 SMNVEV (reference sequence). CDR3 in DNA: TGTGCCAGCAGTTTATCGGGACAGACCTACGAGCAGTACTTC. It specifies CASSLSGQTYEQYF.

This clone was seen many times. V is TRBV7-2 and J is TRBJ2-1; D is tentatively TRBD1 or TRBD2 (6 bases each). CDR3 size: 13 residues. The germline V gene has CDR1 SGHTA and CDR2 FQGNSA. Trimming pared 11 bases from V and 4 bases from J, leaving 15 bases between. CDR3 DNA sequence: TGTGCCGCCGCGGAGGGGACATACAATGAGCAGTTCTTC. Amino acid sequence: CAAAEGTYNEQFF.